This TCR beta chain came from a study of identical twins. Study-wide results and limits: The study based its conclusions on cross-sectional statistical analysis and did not follow the same donors. Researchers caution that invariant MAIT and iNKT cells could partly confound zero-insertion analyses. Shared out-of-frame alpha sequences (those common to twins) showed excess low generation probability.

A template switching step contributed a universal primer site, while unique molecular identifiers were present in the cDNA. TCRdb re-derived calls from the 5' RACE reads in MiXCR, one entry per CDR3 protein. The table records about 810,000 distinct CDR3 sequences, 9% to 15% of them present only once. The germline V gene encodes CDR1 LGHDT and CDR2 YNNKEL (reference sequence). V gave up 0 bases and J gave up 2 bases; unmatched junction bases: 3. This CDR3 region has 16 residues. This clonotype has only a few counts. Its antigen is currently unknown. These same data were also listed under a study on yellow fever vaccine responses in identical twins.

The TCR was taken from a woman between 18 and 29 years old in good health. The chain carries TRBV3-1 and TRBJ2-7; the match to TRBD2 covers 11 bases. The sample comprised PBMCs. The CDR3 region is CASSQDGLAGTYEQYF. The CDR3 nucleotides read TGTGCCAGCAGCCAAGATGGACTAGCGGGTACCTACGAGCAGTACTTC.